This T cell receptor beta chain was profiled in a study of blood T cells in healthy people across ages. For the second PCR, which ran for about 6 to 11 cycles, a sample-barcoded 5' primer and a J-beta primer mix were used. MiXCR was run by TCRdb on the 5' RACE reads, yielding one entry per CDR3 protein. Of approximately 730,000 distinct CDR3 sequences detected, about 42% appear once; the ten largest clones hold 20% to 25%. The J segment lost 2 bases and the V segment lost 1 base, leaving 6 bases of the junction unmatched. The CDR3 loop spans 16 amino acids. The germline V gene has CDR1 SGHTA and CDR2 FQGNSA. This clonotype appeared a few times. Total RNA extraction produced at least 5.5 micrograms (per sample) for the study.

The chain carries TRBV7-2 and TRBJ1-2; TRBD1 aligns across 8 bases. The sample was blood. This clonotype was sampled from a woman aged 55-75 years in good health. This CDR3 is CASSLGSGQVNYGYTF. The CDR3 DNA reads TGTGCCAGCAGCTTAGGGTCGGGACAGGTCAACTATGGCTACACCTTC.